The sequence of this T cell receptor (beta chain) was determined in a study of T cell responses to AZD1222 COVID-19 vaccine. Study outcomes and limitations: Females outnumbered males among donors, who were mostly white British; clonal diversity was possibly underestimated. There were vaccine-associated CD4 TCRs across spike, dominant at 160-218 and 743-854. An increase in Spike-specific TCR breadth and depth was observed after two AZD1222 doses.

CDR1 is SGHDT, CDR2 YYEEEE, per germline. V lost 0 bases and J 0 bases, leaving 10 bases between the germline ends. CDR3 length equals 16 residues. About this clone itself: Its antigen remains unknown.

Only in-frame clones appear in the TCRdb table, and some are missing; sequencing was by immunoSEQ multiplex PCR. The sample consists of around 170,000 clones, 75% to 95% of them appearing once. The TCR was taken from an adult in good health. The J gene is TRBJ1-5, the V gene TRBV5-6, with D tentatively TRBD1 (6 bases). The sequenced sample was peripheral blood, obtained on day 0 of AZD1222 vaccination. Here the CDR3 DNA reads TGTGCCAGCAGCTTGGGGGGGCCAGATAGCAATCAGCCCCAGCATTTT. This sequence encodes CASSLGGPDSNQPQHF.